What follows describes a single T cell receptor beta chain. Its matching antigen is unknown. Amplification used 60 Vbeta primers and 13 Jbeta primers. Generated by immunoSEQ multiplex PCR, the TCRdb table keeps only in-frame clones and is missing some. The sample shows approximately 110,000 clones, about two thirds of them seen only once. The CDR3 totals 15 residues. The ends were cut back, 0 bases at V and 7 bases at J, with 12 bases in the middle. The germline gives CDR1 SEHNR, CDR2 FQNEAQ (reference sequence). The sample originates from a study of cytomegalovirus exposure and HLA in healthy donors. Study-level findings and limits: The study put roughly 160 TCR beta chains on its list as cytomegalovirus-associated.

The chain uses TRBV7-9 and TRBJ1-4; D not resolved. The TCR sequence derives from a man aged 30 to 39 in good health and CMV-seropositive. The specimen sequenced was PBMCs. The CDR3, as DNA: TGTGCCAGCAGCTTAGCTGAGGTGGTAGGTGAAAAACTGTTTTTT. Translation gives CASSLAEVVGEKLFF.